The 8 T cell receptor beta chains below were found in one sample sequenced in a study of T-cell reconstitution after alpha-beta-depleted transplantation in children. For TCRbeta, the library was prepared with unique molecular identifiers. TCRdb ran MiXCR on the PCR reads and lists one entry per CDR3 protein. The sample gives roughly 110,000 distinct CDR3 sequences, over 9% of which show up once; nearly 35% is in the top ten. The source material was PBMCs, sampled before TCRalphabeta/CD19-depleted stem cell transplant. The receptor set was obtained from a boy aged 2 to 10 with acute lymphoblastic leukemia, due to receive a stem cell transplant.

This clonotype turned up a few times. This sequence joins TRBV27 and TRBJ1-5; TRBD1 matches 10 bases. The V gene's germline CDR1 is MNHEY and CDR2 SMNVEV (reference sequence). CDR3 length equals 16 residues. In DNA, the CDR3 is TGTGCTACATCCCGGGGGACAGGGGATTTCAATCAGCCCCAGCATTTT. Protein product: CATSRGTGDFNQPQHF.

This clonotype was counted a few times. The V gene is TRBV10-1, the J gene TRBJ2-1; TRBD1 matches 10 bases. The V gene's germline CDR1 is WNHNN and CDR2 SYGVQD (reference sequence). This CDR3 is built from 15 residues. Trimming took 0 bases from V and 7 from J; bases not matched to a gene: 3. Here the CDR3 DNA reads TGCGCCAGCAGTGAGTCGGACAGGGGGAGGAATGAGCAGTTCTTC. Protein product: CASSESDRGRNEQFF.

The sample holds a few counts of this clonotype. J is TRBJ1-1 and V is TRBV12-3 or TRBV12-4; 10 bases line up with TRBD1. This CDR3 has 13 amino acids. The ends lost 8 bases at V and 7 bases at J; junction bases unmatched: 7. This CDR3 is CASAVRDRGEAFF. The CDR3 DNA is TGTGCCAGCGCCGTGCGGGACAGGGGTGAAGCTTTCTTT.

V is TRBV7-6 and J is TRBJ2-1; 7 bases fit TRBD2. Germline V gene sequence: CDR1 SGHVS, CDR2 FNYEAQ. The CDR3 is 15 residues long. J lost 7 bases, V lost 0 bases, and 6 bases had no gene match. CDR3: CASSLASGPTNEQFF. CDR3 coding DNA: TGTGCCAGCAGCTTAGCTAGCGGGCCGACTAATGAGCAGTTCTTC.

V usage is TRBV2 and J usage is TRBJ1-2; D is undetermined. Germline CDR1 reads SNHLY; CDR2 reads FYNNEI. CDR3 length equals 12 residues. V was trimmed by 6 bases and J by 7 bases, leaving 12 bases between them. In DNA, the CDR3 is TGTGCCAGCAGCCCGACGGCCGGTGGCTACACCTTC. This codes for CASSPTAGGYTF. The full variable domain, in which reference TRBV2 and TRBJ1-2 provide the parts outside the CDR3, is EPEVTQTPSHQVTQMGQEVILRCVPISNHLYFYWYRQILGQKVEFLVSFYNNEISEKSEIFDDQFSVERPDGSNFTLKIRSTKLEDSAMYFCASSPTAGGYTFGSGTRLTVV.

This clonotype was recorded many times. Here the CDR3 DNA reads TGTGCCAGCAGTCCCAGGGGACTAGCGGGCCCCTACGAGCAGTACTTC. Residues: CASSPRGLAGPYEQYF. The J gene is TRBJ2-7, the V gene TRBV27; the match to TRBD2 covers 12 bases. V trimming: 5 bases; J trimming: 2 bases; junction bases outside the gene matches: 7. CDR1 MNHEY and CDR2 SMNVEV come from the germline V gene (reference sequence). This CDR3 has 16 residues.

The rearrangement uses TRBV11-3 and TRBJ2-2; a weak D match, TRBD2 (5 bases). Trimming left V 2 bases short and J 5 bases short, with 6 bases between. The CDR3 has 13 amino acids. Germline values: CDR1 SGHNT, CDR2 YENEEA. CDR3 coding DNA: TGTGCCAGCAGCTTAAGGAGGACCGGGGAGCTGTTTTTT. Translated, it gives CASSLRRTGELFF.

This clonotype has more than one count but fewer than ten. The V gene is TRBV5-6, the J gene TRBJ2-4, with D uncertain. V gave up 1 base and J gave up 0 bases, with 11 bases separating them. Germline V gene lookup returns CDR1 SGHDT and CDR2 YYEEEE. This CDR3 contains 16 residues. The CDR3 DNA sequence: TGTGCCAGCAGCTTGTTTTCGTCGCTAGCCAAAAACATTCAGTACTTC. This encodes CASSLFSSLAKNIQYF.